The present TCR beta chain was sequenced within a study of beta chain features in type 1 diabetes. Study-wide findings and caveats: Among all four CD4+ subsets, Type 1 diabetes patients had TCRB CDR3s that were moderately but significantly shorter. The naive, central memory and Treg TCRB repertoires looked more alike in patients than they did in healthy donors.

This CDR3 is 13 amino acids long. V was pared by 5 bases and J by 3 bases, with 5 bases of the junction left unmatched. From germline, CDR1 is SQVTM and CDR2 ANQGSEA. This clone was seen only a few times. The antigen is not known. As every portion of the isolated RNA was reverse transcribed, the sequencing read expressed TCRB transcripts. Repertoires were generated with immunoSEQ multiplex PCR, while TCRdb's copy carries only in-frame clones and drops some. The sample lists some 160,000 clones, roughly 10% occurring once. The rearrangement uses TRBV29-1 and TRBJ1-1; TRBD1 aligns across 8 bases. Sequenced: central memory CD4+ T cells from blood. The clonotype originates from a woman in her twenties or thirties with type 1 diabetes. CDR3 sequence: CSVRQGLDTEAFF. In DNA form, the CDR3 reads TGCAGCGTTAGACAGGGGTTGGACACTGAAGCTTTCTTT.